The T cell receptor beta chain under discussion was sequenced for a study of blood T cells in healthy people across ages. General study points: The long-lived group displayed more naive CD4+ cells, plus higher diversity, than the aged donors did.

Comment on this clonotype: Antigen: not known. A junction boundary mismatches the germline segment, possibly from a read error.

A sample-barcoded 5' primer and a J-beta primer mix were used in a second PCR of roughly 6 to 11 cycles. Every cDNA molecule carried a tag from a template-switch adaptor bearing 12 random nucleotides. TCRdb reprocessed the 5' RACE reads via MiXCR and lists one record per CDR3 protein. This sample carries fewer than 900,000 distinct CDR3 sequences, about 37% of them seen once, and the ten largest clones take roughly 13%. Germline V gives CDR1 MNHEY, CDR2 SVGEGT. The CDR3 has 19 amino acids. J is TRBJ2-1 and V is TRBV6-2 or TRBV6-3; 11 nucleotides agree with TRBD2. The sample consisted of blood. This sequence originates from a man aged 18 to 35 in good health. The CDR3 here is CASSTPGLAGGWSYNEQFF. Here the CDR3 DNA reads TGTGCCAGCAGTACACCAGGTCTAGCGGGGGGTTGGTCCTACAATGAACAGTTCTTC.